The entry below gives a single T cell receptor beta chain sequence along with its context. Its target is unknown. This record comes from a study of blood T cells in healthy people across ages. Study at large: Template switching caught about one barcoded beta molecule for each two T cells.

Together with a sample-barcoded 5' primer, a J-beta primer mix was included in a second PCR lasting roughly 6 to 12 cycles. TCRdb fed the 5' RACE reads into MiXCR, producing one record per CDR3 protein. This table has fewer than 2,000,000 distinct CDR3 sequences, approximately 40% appearing once. Overall study findings and caveats: The recorded TCR beta diversity per million T cells decreased in a roughly linear manner with age.

The TCR was taken from a human donor in good health. The sequenced sample was blood.

The CDR3 region has the DNA TGTGCCAGCACCCTGAGCGGGGGCTATGGCTACACCTTC. It codes for CASTLSGGYGYTF. J is TRBJ1-2 and V is TRBV12-3 or TRBV12-4, with TRBD1 as a possible D gene (5 bases). Between the trimmed V and J ends, which lost 7 bases and 4 bases, there was a span of 13 bases. There are 13 residues in the CDR3.